This TCR beta chain was sequenced for a study of brain metastases from non-small cell lung cancer. CDR3 length: 14 residues. Germline lookup yields CDR1 LNHDA and CDR2 SQIVND (reference sequence). Study results and limitations: Compared with primary tumors, brain metastases showed less T-cell infiltration. TCR repertoires overlapped largely between brain metastases and matched primaries. Compared with their matched primary tumors, 60% to 65% of brain metastases showed expanded T-cell clones.

As for this clone: Its target is not known. At one end the junction does not follow the germline gene, possibly because of a read error.

Method: immunoSEQ multiplex PCR; TCRdb's copy keeps in-frame clones and lacks some. The repertoire has thousands of clones, over 75% of them found once; the top ten carry just under 6.5%. The receptor was derived from a donor aged 40 or older with non-small cell lung cancer. Material: primary lung tumor tissue. V and J are TRBV19 and TRBJ1-2; no reliable D call. DNA for the CDR3: TGTGCCAATAGTACCGGTACTACTAACTATGGCTACACCTTC. Encoded protein: CANSTGTTNYGYTF.